This TCR beta chain was retrieved from a study of response to subunit inactivated influenza vaccine. Study observations and caveats: After each seasonal influenza vaccination, few new T cells are recruited, the authors suggested.

One entry per CDR3 protein, called by TCRdb with MiXCR from the RT-PCR reads. Seen here are about 300,000 distinct CDR3 sequences, around a fifth observed once, and the top ten hold roughly 10%. The V end was cut by 5 bases, the J end by 8 bases, with 15 bases between. The CDR3 contains 14 residues. Germline V gives CDR1 SNHLY, CDR2 FYNNEI. This clonotype turned up a few times. Its antigen is still unknown. This clonotype originated in a man aged 45-69 years who received an inactivated influenza vaccine. The J gene is TRBJ1-4, the V gene TRBV2; TRBD1 might be the D (6 bases). The sample consisted of PBMCs from blood, taken less than 22 months after vaccination. The CDR3 reads CASSPGQKGEKLFF. Written as DNA, the CDR3 is TGTGCCAGCAGTCCGGGACAAAAGGGGGAAAAACTGTTTTTT.